Each of the 2 T cell receptor beta chains below was sequenced from the same sample in a study of PD-1 blockade in classical Hodgkin lymphoma. In every patient, relapse followed autologous stem cell transplantation, while exposure to brentuximab vedotin differed. Only in-frame clones appear in the TCRdb table, and some are missing; sequencing was by immunoSEQ multiplex PCR. Of approximately 20,000 clones listed, less than 85% are singletons. The sequences come from peripheral blood mononuclear cells (PBMCs), collected before the second cycle of nivolumab. The receptor set was obtained from a human donor with classical Hodgkin lymphoma.

Regarding this clone: An end of the junction does not agree with germline; a read error may underlie this. CDR3 protein: CAGSYSGQGRGYTF. CDR3 bases: TGTGCCGGCAGTTACTCAGGACAGGGGAGAGGCTACACCTTC. The chain links TRBV6-5 to TRBJ1-2, with 9 bases aligning to TRBD1. Looked up from germline, CDR1 is MNHEY and CDR2 is SVGAGI. The CDR3 contains 14 residues.

This clone was counted a single time. The chain joins TRBV5-1 to TRBJ2-3, with TRBD2 as a possible D gene (5 bases). This CDR3 spans 14 amino acids. V lost 0 bases to trimming and J lost 2 bases, with 7 bases between them. Germline V lookup: CDR1 SGHRS, CDR2 YFSETQ. The CDR3 sequence is CASSLGGFTDTQYF. The CDR3 DNA is TGCGCCAGCAGCTTGGGCGGGTTCACAGATACGCAGTATTTT.